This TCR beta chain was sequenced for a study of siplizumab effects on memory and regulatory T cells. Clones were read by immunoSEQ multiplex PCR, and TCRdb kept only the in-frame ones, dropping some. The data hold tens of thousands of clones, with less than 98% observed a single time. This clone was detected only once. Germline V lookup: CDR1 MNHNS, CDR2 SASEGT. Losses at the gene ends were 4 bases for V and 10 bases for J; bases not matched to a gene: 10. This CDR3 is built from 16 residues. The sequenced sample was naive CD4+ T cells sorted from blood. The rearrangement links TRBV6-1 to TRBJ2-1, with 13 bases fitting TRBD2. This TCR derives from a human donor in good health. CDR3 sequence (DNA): TGTGCCAGCAGTGTCGGACTAGCGGGAGTTCGAGGGGAGCAGTTCTTC. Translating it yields CASSVGLAGVRGEQFF.